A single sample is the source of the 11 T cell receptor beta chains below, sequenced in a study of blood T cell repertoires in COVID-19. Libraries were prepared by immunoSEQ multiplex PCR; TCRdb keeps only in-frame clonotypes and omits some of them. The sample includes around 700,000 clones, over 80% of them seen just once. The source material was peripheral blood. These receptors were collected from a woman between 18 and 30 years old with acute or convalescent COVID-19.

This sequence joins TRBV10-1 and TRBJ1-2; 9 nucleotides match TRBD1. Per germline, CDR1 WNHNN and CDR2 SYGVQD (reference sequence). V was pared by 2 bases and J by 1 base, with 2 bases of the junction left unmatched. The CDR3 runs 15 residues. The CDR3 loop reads CASSEGQGNNYGYTF. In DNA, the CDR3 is TGCGCCAGCAGTGAGGGACAGGGGAATAACTATGGCTACACCTTC.

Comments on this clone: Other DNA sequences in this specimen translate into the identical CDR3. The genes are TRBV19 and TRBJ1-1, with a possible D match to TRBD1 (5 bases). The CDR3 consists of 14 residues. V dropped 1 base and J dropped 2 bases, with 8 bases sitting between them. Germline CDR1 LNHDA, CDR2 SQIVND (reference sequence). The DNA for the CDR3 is TGTGCCAGTAGTATAGGGAGGGGAAACACTGAAGCTTTCTTT. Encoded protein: CASSIGRGNTEAFF.

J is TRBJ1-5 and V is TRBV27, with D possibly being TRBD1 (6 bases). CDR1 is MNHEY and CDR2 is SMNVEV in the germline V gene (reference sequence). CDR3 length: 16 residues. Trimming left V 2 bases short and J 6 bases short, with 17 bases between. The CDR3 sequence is CASSLIGPQGPQPQHF. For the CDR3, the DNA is TGTGCCAGCAGTTTAATCGGACCACAGGGACCTCAGCCCCAGCATTTT.

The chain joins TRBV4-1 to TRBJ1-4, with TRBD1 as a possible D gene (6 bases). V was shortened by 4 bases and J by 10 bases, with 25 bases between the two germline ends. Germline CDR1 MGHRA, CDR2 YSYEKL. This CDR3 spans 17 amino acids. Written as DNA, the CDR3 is TGCGCCAGCAGCCTTCGCCCCCGGACAGAAAAGGCGGGAAAACTGTTTTTT. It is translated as CASSLRPRTEKAGKLFF.

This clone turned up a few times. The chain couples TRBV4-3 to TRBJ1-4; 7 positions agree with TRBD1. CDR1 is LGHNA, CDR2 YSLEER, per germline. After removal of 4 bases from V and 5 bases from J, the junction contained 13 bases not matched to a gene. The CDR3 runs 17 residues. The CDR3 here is CASSRTGTPGGNEKLFF. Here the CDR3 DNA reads TGCGCCAGCAGCCGGACCGGGACACCAGGGGGGAATGAAAAACTGTTTTTT.

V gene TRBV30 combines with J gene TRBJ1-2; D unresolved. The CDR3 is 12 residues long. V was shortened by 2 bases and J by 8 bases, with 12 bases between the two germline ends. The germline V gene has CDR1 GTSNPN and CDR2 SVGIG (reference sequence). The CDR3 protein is CAWSRSGSGYTF. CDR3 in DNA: TGTGCCTGGAGTAGGAGCGGATCGGGCTACACCTTC. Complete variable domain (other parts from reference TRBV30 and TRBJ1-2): SQTIHQWPATLVQPVGSPLSLECTVEGTSNPNLYWYRQAAGRGLQLLFYSVGIGQISSEVPQNLSASRPQDRQFILSSKKLLLSDSGFYLCAWSRSGSGYTFGSGTRLTVV.

Here the CDR3 DNA reads TGTGCCAGCAGCTTACGACTAGCGGGGGGGCCCGGCACAGATACGCAGTATTTT. It specifies CASSLRLAGGPGTDTQYF. The chain has TRBV7-3 and TRBJ2-3; TRBD2 matches 14 bases. The germline CDR1 and CDR2 sequences are SGHTA and FQGTGA. After removal of 2 bases from V and 1 base from J, the junction contained 5 bases not matched to a gene. The CDR3 is 18 amino acids.

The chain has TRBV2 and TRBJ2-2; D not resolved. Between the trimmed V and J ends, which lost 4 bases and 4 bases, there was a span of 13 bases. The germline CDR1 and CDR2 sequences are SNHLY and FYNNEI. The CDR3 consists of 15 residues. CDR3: CASSGRLEITGELFF. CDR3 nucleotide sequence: TGTGCCAGCAGTGGCCGGCTAGAGATCACCGGGGAGCTGTTTTTT.

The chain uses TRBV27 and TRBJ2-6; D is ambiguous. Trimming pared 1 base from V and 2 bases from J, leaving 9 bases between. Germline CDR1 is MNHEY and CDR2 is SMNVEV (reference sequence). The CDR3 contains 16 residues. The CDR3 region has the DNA TGTGCCAGCAGTTTATGGCCGGGTGCTGGGGCCAACGTCCTGACTTTC. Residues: CASSLWPGAGANVLTF.

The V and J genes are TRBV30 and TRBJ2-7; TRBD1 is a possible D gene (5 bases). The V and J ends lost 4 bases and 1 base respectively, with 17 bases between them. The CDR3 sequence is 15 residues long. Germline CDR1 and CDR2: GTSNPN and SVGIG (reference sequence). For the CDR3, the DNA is TGTGCCTGGAATCCCCCGGGCAGGGAATCCTACGAGCAGTACTTC. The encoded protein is CAWNPPGRESYEQYF.

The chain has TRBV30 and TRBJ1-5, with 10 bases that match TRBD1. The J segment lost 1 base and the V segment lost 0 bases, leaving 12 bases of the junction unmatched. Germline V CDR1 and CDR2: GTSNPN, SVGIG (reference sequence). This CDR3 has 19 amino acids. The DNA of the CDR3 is TGTGCCTGGAGTGTACGGGGGACAGGGGATTTCGTAAGCAATCAGCCCCAGCATTTT. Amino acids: CAWSVRGTGDFVSNQPQHF.